This T cell receptor beta chain came from a study of blood T cell repertoires in COVID-19. The CDR3 length is 18 residues. CDR1 SGHNT and CDR2 YYREEE come from the germline V gene (reference sequence). V lost 3 bases, J lost 4 bases, and 11 bases stayed unmatched. As processed by the authors: Reference gene primer amplification in the assay estimated nucleated cell counts. The protocol was immunoSEQ multiplex PCR, while the TCRdb copy is restricted to in-frame clones and leaves out a portion. The D gene and trimming were derived from the DNA, and the V and J assignments and clone size from that table. This sample has about 140,000 clones, with over 75% found just once.

The V and J genes are TRBV5-4 and TRBJ2-6; 9 positions agree with TRBD1. This sequence was found in a human donor in a cohort sampled during active COVID-19. The specimen was peripheral blood. The CDR3 DNA is TGTGCCAGCAGCTGGCCGACAGGGGGAGGCGCCGGGGCCAACGTCCTGACTTTC. Protein sequence: CASSWPTGGGAGANVLTF.